The sequence of this T cell receptor beta chain was determined in a study of PD-1 blockade in classical Hodgkin lymphoma. About the study: With a 2-week interval, patients received intravenous nivolumab at 3 mg/kg.

The V and J ends lost 5 bases and 2 bases, in that order; junction bases with no gene match: 12. CDR3 length equals 18 residues. Germline V gene data show CDR1 as MNHEY and CDR2 as SMNVEV (reference sequence). Method: immunoSEQ multiplex PCR; TCRdb's copy keeps in-frame clones and lacks some. The sample lists about 97,000 clones, approximately 90% occurring once. A remark on this clone: The antigen is not known.

Whole-study findings and limits: Diversity similar to that of newly diagnosed patients was seen at baseline in complete responders. Nivolumab initiation under 1 year post-ASCT meant exclusion. At baseline, newly diagnosed patients reportedly showed less TCR diversity than healthy donors.

The patients all showed relapse after autologous stem cell transplantation, while their brentuximab vedotin exposure varied. The sample consisted of peripheral blood mononuclear cells (PBMCs), taken before the second cycle of nivolumab. The source of this sequence is a human donor with classical Hodgkin lymphoma. V gene TRBV27 combines with J gene TRBJ1-5, with TRBD1 identical over 10 bases. CDR3 protein: CASSDGTGAPRGNQPQHF. CDR3 nucleotides: TGTGCCAGCAGTGACGGGACAGGGGCTCCGAGGGGCAATCAGCCCCAGCATTTT.